These T cell receptor beta chains were read from a single sample in a study of shared clonotypes between healthy human individuals. Libraries were prepared by immunoSEQ multiplex PCR; TCRdb keeps only in-frame clonotypes and omits some of them. In the table there are millions of clones, just over 90% of which are singletons. Sequences were obtained from naive CD4+ T cells sorted from blood. All receptors derive from a man between 18 and 35 years old in good health. Both conserved end residues are part of each CDR3. D genes are given only for firm matches. The listing skips clone size in some rows; elsewhere it reads once, few, many or a size class.

J gene: TRBJ1-4; V gene: TRBV7-2; D gene: TRBD1; clone size: .; CDR3 DNA: TGTGCCAGCAGCGGACAGGGCGTTGGCGAAAAACTGTTTTTT; CDR3 protein: CASSGQGVGEKLFF
J gene: TRBJ2-3; V gene: TRBV4-1; D gene: .; clone size: once; CDR3 DNA: TGCGCCAGCAGTGAGATGAGCAGGGGAGAAGATACGCAGTATTTT; CDR3 protein: CASSEMSRGEDTQYF
J gene: TRBJ2-4; V gene: TRBV11-3; D gene: TRBD1; clone size: .; CDR3 DNA: TGTGCCAGCAGCTGGCTACAGGGGACCAAAAACATTCAGTACTTC; CDR3 protein: CASSWLQGTKNIQYF
J gene: TRBJ1-2; V gene: TRBV7-8; D gene: .; clone size: .; CDR3 DNA: TGTGCCAGCAGTGATGATTCGGGGAGCTATGGCTACACCTTC; CDR3 protein: CASSDDSGSYGYTF
J gene: TRBJ2-3; V gene: TRBV15; D gene: TRBD2; clone size: .; CDR3 DNA: TGTGCCACCAGCAGAGTTCAATTTGGGACTAGCGGGGACCCTACGCAGTATTTT; CDR3 protein: CATSRVQFGTSGDPTQYF
J gene: TRBJ1-4; V gene: TRBV18; D gene: .; clone size: once; CDR3 DNA: TGTGCCAGCTCAAGCACAGTCACTAATGAAAAACTGTTTTTT; CDR3 protein: CASSSTVTNEKLFF
J gene: TRBJ2-1; V gene: TRBV5-1; D gene: .; clone size: .; CDR3 DNA: TGCGCCAGCAGCCTGAGTGCAGGGTTCAATGAGCAGTTCTTC; CDR3 protein: CASSLSAGFNEQFF
J gene: TRBJ2-7; V gene: TRBV19; D gene: .; clone size: .; CDR3 DNA: TGTGCCAGTAGTATAGTTGGAGGATACGAGCAGTACTTC; CDR3 protein: CASSIVGGYEQYF
J gene: TRBJ2-2; V gene: TRBV30; D gene: .; clone size: .; CDR3 DNA: TGTGCCTGGAGGAAGGACCTGAACACCGGGGAGCTGTTTTTT; CDR3 protein: CAWRKDLNTGELFF
J gene: TRBJ1-1; V gene: TRBV11-2; D gene: .; clone size: .; CDR3 DNA: TGTGCCAGCAGCACTTGGGGGAACACTGAAGCTTTCTTT; CDR3 protein: CASSTWGNTEAFF
J gene: TRBJ2-7; V gene: TRBV27; D gene: .; clone size: once; CDR3 DNA: TGTGCCAGCAGTTCGTCCGCAATTTACGAGCAGTACTTC; CDR3 protein: CASSSSAIYEQYF
J gene: TRBJ2-2; V gene: TRBV5-1; D gene: .; clone size: .; CDR3 DNA: TGCGCCAGCAGCTTGGAGGTCGTGGAGGTCACCGGGGAGCTGTTTTTT; CDR3 protein: CASSLEVVEVTGELFF
J gene: TRBJ2-1; V gene: TRBV28; D gene: TRBD2; clone size: .; CDR3 DNA: TGTGCCAGCAGTTTACGCAAAACTAGCGGGGTATACAATGAGCAGTTCTTC; CDR3 protein: CASSLRKTSGVYNEQFF
J gene: TRBJ2-1; V gene: TRBV6-5; D gene: .; clone size: .; CDR3 DNA: TGTGCCAGCAGTTACTCGAGACAGGGAGGCAATGAGCAGTTCTTC; CDR3 protein: CASSYSRQGGNEQFF
J gene: TRBJ2-2; V gene: TRBV6-5; D gene: .; clone size: .; CDR3 DNA: TGTGCCAGCAGAATAACGAACACCGGGGAGCTGTTTTTT; CDR3 protein: CASRITNTGELFF
J gene: TRBJ2-1; V gene: TRBV19; D gene: TRBD2; clone size: .; CDR3 DNA: TGTGCCAGTACCTTACTCCTAGCGGGAGCCATCGCTGAGCAGTTCTTC; CDR3 protein: CASTLLLAGAIAEQFF
J gene: TRBJ1-5; V gene: TRBV7-3; D gene: .; clone size: .; CDR3 DNA: TGTGCCAGCAGCCCAGGGAACAATCAGCCCCAGCATTTT; CDR3 protein: CASSPGNNQPQHF
J gene: TRBJ2-3; V gene: TRBV12-5; D gene: TRBD1; clone size: .; CDR3 DNA: TGTGCTAGTGGTTCCACCCGGGACAGCCCTAGCACAGATACGCAGTATTTT; CDR3 protein: CASGSTRDSPSTDTQYF
J gene: TRBJ1-2; V gene: TRBV7-9; D gene: .; clone size: once; CDR3 DNA: TGTGCCAGCAGCTTAGCGCAGACGGGCTACACCTTC; CDR3 protein: CASSLAQTGYTF
J gene: TRBJ2-2; V gene: TRBV4-1; D gene: TRBD2; clone size: .; CDR3 DNA: TGCGCCAGCAGCCAAGATCAACTAGCGAGCACCGGGGAGCTGTTTTTT; CDR3 protein: CASSQDQLASTGELFF
J gene: TRBJ2-5; V gene: TRBV7-2; D gene: TRBD2; clone size: .; CDR3 DNA: TGTGCCAGCAGAGCGGGGGGCAACCGGGAGACCCAGTACTTC; CDR3 protein: CASRAGGNRETQYF
J gene: TRBJ2-7; V gene: TRBV4-3; D gene: .; clone size: .; CDR3 DNA: TGCGCCAGCAGCCAAACGGGGGTAGGCTACGAGCAGTACTTC; CDR3 protein: CASSQTGVGYEQYF
J gene: TRBJ1-5; V gene: TRBV10-3; D gene: TRBD1; clone size: .; CDR3 DNA: TGTGCCATCAGCCGGCAGGGGGCGGGGGACCCCCAGCATTTT; CDR3 protein: CAISRQGAGDPQHF
J gene: TRBJ2-1; V gene: TRBV6-6; D gene: TRBD2; clone size: .; CDR3 DNA: TGTGCCGCAAGGGACTACTTTGACAATGAGCAGTTCTTC; CDR3 protein: CAARDYFDNEQFF
J gene: TRBJ2-1; V gene: TRBV7-2; D gene: .; clone size: .; CDR3 DNA: TGTGCCAGCAGCTTAGGGCACGGGAGCTCCTACAATGAGCAGTTCTTC; CDR3 protein: CASSLGHGSSYNEQFF
J gene: TRBJ1-5; V gene: TRBV6-5; D gene: .; clone size: .; CDR3 DNA: TGTGCCGCAGGGAAGGGGCCGTATAGCAATCAGCCCCAGCATTTT; CDR3 protein: CAAGKGPYSNQPQHF
J gene: TRBJ2-7; V gene: TRBV28; D gene: TRBD2; clone size: .; CDR3 DNA: TGTGCCAGCAGTTTAGATAGCGGGGGGGTCCTCTACGAGCAGTACTTC; CDR3 protein: CASSLDSGGVLYEQYF
J gene: TRBJ2-5; V gene: TRBV4-1; D gene: TRBD1; clone size: .; CDR3 DNA: TGCGCCAGCAGCCACGGGACAGGAGGTACTTTAGTTGGGACCCAGTACTTC; CDR3 protein: CASSHGTGGTLVGTQYF
J gene: TRBJ2-1; V gene: TRBV6-1; D gene: TRBD2; clone size: .; CDR3 DNA: TGTGCCAGCAGTGAAAGGCTAGCGGGAGGGAATGAGCAGTTCTTC; CDR3 protein: CASSERLAGGNEQFF
J gene: TRBJ2-5; V gene: TRBV5-6; D gene: TRBD1; clone size: .; CDR3 DNA: TGTGCCAGCAGCTGGGGGACAGGGCTCCAAGAGACCCAGTACTTC; CDR3 protein: CASSWGTGLQETQYF
J gene: TRBJ2-1; V gene: TRBV7-3; D gene: .; clone size: .; CDR3 DNA: TGTGCCAGCAGTCTTAGCGGGGACAGCTCCTACAATGAGCAGTTCTTC; CDR3 protein: CASSLSGDSSYNEQFF
J gene: TRBJ2-1; V gene: TRBV19; D gene: TRBD2; clone size: .; CDR3 DNA: TGTGCCAGCCAGACTAGCGGGGGGGTCAATGAGCAGTTCTTC; CDR3 protein: CASQTSGGVNEQFF
J gene: TRBJ2-7; V gene: TRBV11-2; D gene: .; clone size: .; CDR3 DNA: TGTGCCAGCAGCTTAGAGTGGGGCCCCTACGAGCAGTACTTC; CDR3 protein: CASSLEWGPYEQYF
J gene: TRBJ2-1; V gene: TRBV6-5; D gene: TRBD1; clone size: once; CDR3 DNA: TGTGCCAGCAGTACAGGACAGGCCAGGATGGGGCAGTTCTTC; CDR3 protein: CASSTGQARMGQFF
J gene: TRBJ2-1; V gene: TRBV19; D gene: .; clone size: .; CDR3 DNA: TGTGCCAGTAGTATCCCGGGTCAGACCAATGAGCAGTTCTTC; CDR3 protein: CASSIPGQTNEQFF
J gene: TRBJ1-3; V gene: TRBV4-1; D gene: TRBD1; clone size: .; CDR3 DNA: TGCGCCAGCAGCCAAGGATGGCAGGGGGCGCGACGTGGAAACACCATATATTTT; CDR3 protein: CASSQGWQGARRGNTIYF
J gene: TRBJ1-6; V gene: TRBV5-8; D gene: .; clone size: .; CDR3 DNA: TGTGCCAGCAGCTTGGTTGGTTCACCCCTCCACTTT; CDR3 protein: CASSLVGSPLHF
J gene: TRBJ2-3; V gene: TRBV29-1; D gene: TRBD1; clone size: .; CDR3 DNA: TGCAGCGTGGACAGGGGGACCGATACGCAGTATTTT; CDR3 protein: CSVDRGTDTQYF
J gene: TRBJ1-5; V gene: TRBV10-3; D gene: TRBD1; clone size: .; CDR3 DNA: TGTGCCATCAACGACAGGGTCAATCAGCCCCAGCATTTT; CDR3 protein: CAINDRVNQPQHF
J gene: TRBJ2-4; V gene: TRBV14; D gene: TRBD1; clone size: .; CDR3 DNA: TGTGCCAGCAGCCCACAGGGGCGCGGATTAAACATTCAGTACTTC; CDR3 protein: CASSPQGRGLNIQYF
J gene: TRBJ2-1; V gene: TRBV19; D gene: TRBD2; clone size: .; CDR3 DNA: TGTGCCAGTAGTGCTCTAGCGGGGAGCTACAATGAGCAGTTCTTC; CDR3 protein: CASSALAGSYNEQFF
J gene: TRBJ1-1; V gene: TRBV27; D gene: .; clone size: .; CDR3 DNA: TGTGCCAGCAGTTCCACAGGAACCTCTGAAGCTTTCTTT; CDR3 protein: CASSSTGTSEAFF
J gene: TRBJ2-5; V gene: TRBV5-1; D gene: .; clone size: .; CDR3 DNA: TGCGCCAGCAGCCCGGGGACCGCCGGACAAGAGACCCAGTACTTC; CDR3 protein: CASSPGTAGQETQYF
J gene: TRBJ1-3; V gene: TRBV5-5; D gene: .; clone size: .; CDR3 DNA: TGTGCCAGCAGCTCACAAAAAACCATATATTTT; CDR3 protein: CASSSQKTIYF
J gene: TRBJ1-3; V gene: TRBV5-4; D gene: .; clone size: .; CDR3 DNA: TGTGCCAGCAGTACTGTGACGGGGGCGCCTGGAAACACCATATATTTT; CDR3 protein: CASSTVTGAPGNTIYF
J gene: TRBJ1-1; V gene: TRBV10-3; D gene: .; clone size: once; CDR3 DNA: TGTGCCATCAGTGAGCTAGACGGAGCAAACACTGAAGCTTTCTTT; CDR3 protein: CAISELDGANTEAFF
J gene: TRBJ2-1; V gene: TRBV7-2; D gene: TRBD1; clone size: .; CDR3 DNA: TGTGCCAGCATCCCCGGGACAGGGTTTTCCTACAATGAGCAGTTCTTC; CDR3 protein: CASIPGTGFSYNEQFF
J gene: TRBJ2-3; V gene: TRBV28; D gene: .; clone size: once; CDR3 DNA: TGTGCCAGCAGTAAACCTAGCGCTGCTAGAGATACGCAGTATTTT; CDR3 protein: CASSKPSAARDTQYF
J gene: TRBJ2-7; V gene: TRBV18; D gene: TRBD1; clone size: .; CDR3 DNA: TGTGCCAGCAACCCACAGGGGGGCATATGGAGCGAGCAGTACTTC; CDR3 protein: CASNPQGGIWSEQYF
J gene: TRBJ1-2; V gene: TRBV5-4; D gene: .; clone size: .; CDR3 DNA: TGTGCCAGCAGCACGTCCGGGGCCAACTATGGCTACACCTTC; CDR3 protein: CASSTSGANYGYTF